These T cell receptor beta chains were read from a single sample in a study of blood T cell repertoires in COVID-19. Repertoires were generated with immunoSEQ multiplex PCR, while TCRdb's copy carries only in-frame clones and drops some. The table includes some 200,000 clones, around 81% detected once. The sample was PBMCs or T cells enriched from blood (not recorded which). The receptors shown here come from a woman aged 45-65 years with acute COVID-19. Both conserved end residues are part of each CDR3. The D gene is left open where the match is weak. A clone size is listed for some rows: how often the clone was seen (once, few, many), or a class if it is expanded.

TRBV30	16	TRBD1	TRBJ1-1	-	CAWSVRGRRYGGEAFF	TGTGCCTGGAGTGTAAGGGGGCGGAGGTATGGTGGTGAAGCTTTCTTT
TRBV28	12	-	TRBJ1-6	-	CASSTADSPLHF	TGTGCCAGCAGCACGGCGGATTCACCCCTCCACTTT
TRBV5-1	12	-	TRBJ2-5	-	CASSRGQETQYF	TGCGCCAGCAGTCGAGGCCAAGAGACCCAGTACTTC
TRBV5-1	17	-	TRBJ2-3	-	CASSTGLLPPITDTQYF	TGCGCCAGCAGCACGGGACTTCTTCCGCCTATCACAGATACGCAGTATTTT
TRBV18	15	TRBD2	TRBJ2-3	few	CASSPPLAGADTQYF	TGTGCCAGCTCACCACCCTTAGCGGGAGCAGATACGCAGTATTTT
TRBV11-1	14	TRBD2	TRBJ2-7	once	CASSLTSGTYEQYF	TGTGCCAGCAGCTTGACTAGCGGCACCTACGAGCAGTACTTC
TRBV5-1	14	-	TRBJ2-3	-	CASSLMTGADTQYF	TGCGCCAGCAGCTTGATGACGGGAGCAGATACGCAGTATTTT
TRBV4-1	13	TRBD2	TRBJ2-1	-	CASSQEGLAGQFF	TGCGCCAGCAGCCAAGAAGGTCTAGCGGGACAGTTCTTC
TRBV18	16	-	TRBJ1-1	-	CASSPLKFGGNTEAFF	TGTGCCAGCTCACCACTGAAATTCGGAGGGAACACTGAAGCTTTCTTT
TRBV25-1	15	TRBD2	TRBJ2-3	-	CASSDQRGFPDTQYF	TGTGCCAGCAGTGACCAGCGGGGGTTCCCAGATACGCAGTATTTT
TRBV11-3	14	-	TRBJ2-5	-	CASSLDLAKETQYF	TGTGCCAGCAGCTTAGATCTGGCAAAAGAGACCCAGTACTTC
TRBV28	14	-	TRBJ1-5	-	CASSLSAGLEPQHF	TGTGCCAGCAGTTTATCGGCAGGGCTGGAGCCCCAGCATTTT
TRBV2	13	-	TRBJ2-3	-	CASHSGPTDTQYF	TGTGCCAGCCACAGCGGACCCACAGATACGCAGTATTTT
TRBV19	15	TRBD2	TRBJ2-3	few	CASSILGEGEDTQYF	TGTGCCAGTAGTATTCTCGGGGAGGGCGAGGATACGCAGTATTTT
TRBV7-2	14	-	TRBJ2-3	once	CASSSPPGTDTQYF	TGTGCCAGCAGCTCCCCCCCCGGGACAGATACGCAGTATTTT
TRBV18	15	TRBD2	TRBJ2-3	-	CASSPAGGRADTQYF	TGTGCCAGCTCACCGGCGGGGGGACGGGCAGATACGCAGTATTTT
TRBV14	16	-	TRBJ1-6	-	CASSNFPQPYNSPLHF	TGTGCCAGCAGCAACTTCCCACAGCCCTATAATTCACCCCTCCACTTT